The present T cell receptor beta chain was sequenced within a study of blood T cells in healthy people across ages. A J-beta primer mix and a sample-barcoded 5' primer were used in a second PCR of about 7 to 12 cycles. Via MiXCR, TCRdb re-called the 5' RACE reads, giving one row per CDR3 protein. The sample lists roughly 1.6 million distinct CDR3 sequences; roughly 30% were seen once. Germline V gives CDR1 ENHRY, CDR2 SYGVKD. V was cut by 2 bases and J by 6 bases, with 8 bases left in between. This CDR3 region has 12 residues. This clonotype was seen ten or more times. Sequencing was done on a sample of blood. The rearrangement uses TRBV10-3 and TRBJ2-7; D is unresolved. The TCR comes from a woman aged 30 to 39 in good health. CDR3 in amino acids: CAISEGEREQYF. In nucleotides, the CDR3 is TGTGCCATCAGTGAGGGCGAGCGCGAGCAGTACTTC.